What follows is one T cell receptor beta chain and its context. Its antigen is not known. An end of the junction does not agree with germline; a read error may underlie this. This sample was included in a study of blood T cells in healthy people across ages. A sample-barcoded 5' primer and a J-beta primer mix were used in a second PCR of roughly 7 to 11 cycles. TCRdb re-called the 5' RACE reads with MiXCR, one entry per CDR3 protein. Here the sample spans hundreds of thousands of distinct CDR3 sequences, 56% being singletons. This CDR3 contains 16 residues. Looked up from germline, CDR1 is SGHTA and CDR2 is FQGNSA. General study findings and limits: Aged donors had fewer naive CD4+ cells and lower diversity than long-lived donors. Using unsorted PBMCs precluded a conclusive naive versus antigen-experienced comparison.

Input material: blood. The J gene is TRBJ2-6, the V gene TRBV7-2; D might be TRBD1 (5 bases). This TCR was recovered from a man between 40 and 49 years old in good health. The CDR3 DNA sequence: TGTGCCAGCAGCTTAACGGCTTTCTCTGGGGCCAACGTCATGACTTTC. It specifies CASSLTAFSGANVMTF.